What follows is one T cell receptor (beta chain) and its context. Its antigen is currently unknown. Per the germline V gene, CDR1 is SGDLS and CDR2 is YYNGEE. Trimming cost V 0 bases and J 5 bases, with 17 bases left between them. The CDR3 has 17 residues. This table comes from immunoSEQ multiplex PCR, and its TCRdb copy is limited to in-frame clones, with some not included. The sample has around 4,900 clones; 75% to 90% are singletons. These data belong to a study of chemoradiotherapy in HPV16-positive cancers. General study results and limits: For HPV16-positive patients, expanding HPV-responsive T cells associated with longer recurrence-free survival.

Samples were taken several times over chemoradiotherapy. The rearrangement uses TRBV9 and TRBJ2-2, with D perhaps TRBD2 (7 bases). The TCR originated in a human donor with HPV-associated anogenital cancer. The specimen was blood, collected from a patient who underwent chemoradiotherapy. Here the CDR3 reads CASSVGGGGLTTGELFF. CDR3 nucleotides: TGTGCCAGCAGCGTAGGGGGAGGGGGACTGACGACCGGGGAGCTGTTTTTT. Full variable domain (remainder filled in from reference TRBV9 and TRBJ2-2): DSGVTQTPKHLITATGQRVTLRCSPRSGDLSVYWYQQSLDQGLQFLIQYYNGEERAKGNILERFSAQQFPDLHSELNLSSLELGDSALYFCASSVGGGGLTTGELFFGEGSRLTVL.